Sequencing of this TCR beta chain was carried out in a study of T cell responses to AZD1222 COVID-19 vaccine. V gave up 6 bases and J gave up 3 bases, with 7 bases separating them. Looked up from germline, CDR1 is SGHDT and CDR2 is YYEEEE. This CDR3 comprises 12 residues. Study results and caveats: As reported, nearly half of all spike-specific TCRs target variant regions that are unmutated. It was only after the peak T cell response that any repertoires were sampled. Regions 160-218 and 743-854 held dominance among vaccine-associated CD4 TCRs, which spanned spike. Two AZD1222 doses significantly raised spike-specific TCR breadth and depth over controls.

This clone was detected once. Its antigen remains unknown. Clones were read by immunoSEQ multiplex PCR, and TCRdb kept only the in-frame ones, dropping some. The table lists about 150,000 clones, more than 85% of them singletons. The receptor was isolated from an adult in good health. This specimen was peripheral blood, taken on day 0 of AZD1222 vaccination. V gene TRBV5-6 combines with J gene TRBJ2-1; D unclear. The DNA of the CDR3 is TGTGCCAGCACGGCAAACTACAATGAGCAGTTCTTC. This encodes CASTANYNEQFF. The entire variable domain, with the rest obtained from reference TRBV5-6 and TRBJ2-1, is as follows: DAGVTQSPTHLIKTRGQQVTLRCSPKSGHDTVSWYQQALGQGPQFIFQYYEEEERQRGNFPDRFSGHQFPNYSSELNVNALLLGDSALYLCASTANYNEQFFGPGTRLTVL.